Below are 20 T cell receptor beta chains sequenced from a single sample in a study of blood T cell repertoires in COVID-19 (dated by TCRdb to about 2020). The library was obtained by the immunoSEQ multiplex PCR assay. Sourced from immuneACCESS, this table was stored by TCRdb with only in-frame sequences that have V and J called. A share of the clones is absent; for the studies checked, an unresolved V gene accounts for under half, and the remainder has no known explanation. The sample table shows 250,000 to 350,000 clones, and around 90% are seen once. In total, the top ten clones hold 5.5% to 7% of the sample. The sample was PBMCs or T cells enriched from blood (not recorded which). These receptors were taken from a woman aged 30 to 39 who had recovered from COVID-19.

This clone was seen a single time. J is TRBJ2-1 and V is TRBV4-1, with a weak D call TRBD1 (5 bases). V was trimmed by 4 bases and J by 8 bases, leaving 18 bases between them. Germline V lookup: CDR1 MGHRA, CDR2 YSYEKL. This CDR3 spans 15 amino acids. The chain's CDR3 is CASSPHGLGPDEQFF. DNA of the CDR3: TGCGCCAGCAGCCCCCACGGGTTGGGGCCTGATGAGCAGTTCTTC.

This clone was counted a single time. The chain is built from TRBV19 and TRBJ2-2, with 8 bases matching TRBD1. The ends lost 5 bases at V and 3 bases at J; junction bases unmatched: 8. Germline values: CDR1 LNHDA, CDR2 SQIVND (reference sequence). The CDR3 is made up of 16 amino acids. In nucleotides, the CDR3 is TGTGCCAGTAGTTCCCGACAGGGGTGGTACACCGGGGAGCTGTTTTTT. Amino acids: CASSSRQGWYTGELFF.

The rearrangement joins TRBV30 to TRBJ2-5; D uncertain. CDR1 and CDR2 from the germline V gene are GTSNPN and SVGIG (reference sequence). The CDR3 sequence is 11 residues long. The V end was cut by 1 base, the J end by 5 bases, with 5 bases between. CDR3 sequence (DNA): TGTGCCTGGAGTGAATCGGAGACCCAGTACTTC. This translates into CAWSESETQYF. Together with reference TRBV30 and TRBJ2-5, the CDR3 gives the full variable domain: SQTIHQWPATLVQPVGSPLSLECTVEGTSNPNLYWYRQAAGRGLQLLFYSVGIGQISSEVPQNLSASRPQDRQFILSSKKLLLSDSGFYLCAWSESETQYFGPGTRLLVL.

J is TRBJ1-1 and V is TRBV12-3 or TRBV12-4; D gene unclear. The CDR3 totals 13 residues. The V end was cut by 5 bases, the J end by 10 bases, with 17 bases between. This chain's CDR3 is CASSPRGGMVAFF. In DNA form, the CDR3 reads TGTGCCAGCAGTCCCCGAGGAGGGATGGTAGCTTTCTTT.

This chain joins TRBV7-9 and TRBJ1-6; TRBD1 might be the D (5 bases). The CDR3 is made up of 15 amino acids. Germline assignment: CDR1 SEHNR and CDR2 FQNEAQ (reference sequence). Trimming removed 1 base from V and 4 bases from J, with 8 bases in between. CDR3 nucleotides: TGTGCCAGCAGCTTAGGACAGTTTTATAATTCACCCCTCCACTTT. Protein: CASSLGQFYNSPLHF.

The CDR3 region is CASRVQGTGYTF. In DNA, the CDR3 is TGTGCCAGCAGAGTCCAGGGTACTGGCTACACCTTC. This sequence joins TRBV28 and TRBJ1-2, with D tentatively TRBD1 (5 bases). The V gene's germline CDR1 is MDHEN and CDR2 SYDVKM. Trimming pared 6 bases from V and 7 bases from J, leaving 12 bases between. CDR3 length: 12 amino acids.

The CDR3 DNA sequence: TGTGCCAGCAGCTTAAGTCTAGCGGCGAACAATGAGCAGTTCTTC. This codes for CASSLSLAANNEQFF. This sequence joins TRBV7-2 and TRBJ2-1; 7 nucleotides agree with TRBD2. The V segment lost 2 bases and the J segment 5 bases; nucleotides outside the gene matches: 6. The length of the CDR3 is 15 residues. From germline, CDR1 is SGHTA and CDR2 FQGNSA.

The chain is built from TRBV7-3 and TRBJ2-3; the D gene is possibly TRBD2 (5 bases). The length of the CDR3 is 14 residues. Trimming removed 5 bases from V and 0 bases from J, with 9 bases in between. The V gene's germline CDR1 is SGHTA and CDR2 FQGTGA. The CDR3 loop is CASSPAGSTDTQYF. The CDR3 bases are TGTGCCAGCAGCCCGGCGGGTAGCACAGATACGCAGTATTTT. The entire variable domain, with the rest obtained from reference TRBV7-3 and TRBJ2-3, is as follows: GAGVSQTPSNKVTEKGKYVELRCDPISGHTALYWYRQSLGQGPEFLIYFQGTGAADDSGLPNDRFFAVRPEGSVSTLKIQRTERGDSAVYLCASSPAGSTDTQYFGPGTRLTVL.

The CDR3 DNA is TGTGCCATCAGTGAGTCCAAGCGCCAAGAGACCCAGTACTTC. Translating it yields CAISESKRQETQYF. The chain recombines TRBV10-3 with TRBJ2-5; no reliable D call. CDR1 and CDR2 from the germline V gene are ENHRY and SYGVKD. The CDR3 spans 14 residues. The ends were cut back, 0 bases at V and 1 base at J, with 6 bases in the middle.

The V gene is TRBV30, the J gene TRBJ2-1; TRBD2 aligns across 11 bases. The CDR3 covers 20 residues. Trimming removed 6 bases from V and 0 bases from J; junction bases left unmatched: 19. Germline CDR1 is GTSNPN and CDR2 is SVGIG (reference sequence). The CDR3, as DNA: TGTGCCTGCAGGGACCCAGGGACTAGCGGAGGTTCTAGCTCCTACAATGAGCAGTTCTTC. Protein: CACRDPGTSGGSSSYNEQFF. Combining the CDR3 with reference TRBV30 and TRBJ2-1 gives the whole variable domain SQTIHQWPATLVQPVGSPLSLECTVEGTSNPNLYWYRQAAGRGLQLLFYSVGIGQISSEVPQNLSASRPQDRQFILSSKKLLLSDSGFYLCACRDPGTSGGSSSYNEQFFGPGTRLTVL.

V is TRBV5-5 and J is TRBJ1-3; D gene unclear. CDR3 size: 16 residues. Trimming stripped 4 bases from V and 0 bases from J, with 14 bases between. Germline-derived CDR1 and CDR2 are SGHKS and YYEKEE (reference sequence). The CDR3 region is CASSPAGLNSGNTIYF. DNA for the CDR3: TGTGCCAGCAGCCCCGCCGGACTAAACTCTGGAAACACCATATATTTT.

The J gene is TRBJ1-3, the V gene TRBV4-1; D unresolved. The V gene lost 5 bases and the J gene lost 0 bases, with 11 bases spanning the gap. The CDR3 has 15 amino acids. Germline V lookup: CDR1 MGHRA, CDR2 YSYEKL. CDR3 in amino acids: CASSSPGSSGNTIYF. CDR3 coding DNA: TGCGCCAGCAGCTCCCCGGGGTCCTCTGGAAACACCATATATTTT.

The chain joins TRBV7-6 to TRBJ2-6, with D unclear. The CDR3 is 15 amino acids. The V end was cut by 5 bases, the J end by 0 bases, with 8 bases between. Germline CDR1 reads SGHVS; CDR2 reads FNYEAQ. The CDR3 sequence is CASSPSGSGANVLTF. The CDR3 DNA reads TGTGCCAGCAGCCCCTCAGGCTCTGGGGCCAACGTCCTGACTTTC.

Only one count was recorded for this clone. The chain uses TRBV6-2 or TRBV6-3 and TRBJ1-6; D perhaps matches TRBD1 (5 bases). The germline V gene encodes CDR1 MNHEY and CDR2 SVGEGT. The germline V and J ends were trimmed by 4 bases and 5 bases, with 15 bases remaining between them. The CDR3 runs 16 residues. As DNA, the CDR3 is TGTGCCAGCAGTTCCCAAGGTCTGGACAATAATTCACCCCTCCACTTT. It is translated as CASSSQGLDNNSPLHF.

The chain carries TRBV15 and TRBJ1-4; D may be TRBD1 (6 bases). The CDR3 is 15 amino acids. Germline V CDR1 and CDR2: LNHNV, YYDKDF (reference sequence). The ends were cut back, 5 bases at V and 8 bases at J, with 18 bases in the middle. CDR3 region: CATSERRLGTEKLFF. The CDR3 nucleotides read TGTGCCACCAGCGAGCGACGGCTCGGGACAGAAAAACTGTTTTTT.

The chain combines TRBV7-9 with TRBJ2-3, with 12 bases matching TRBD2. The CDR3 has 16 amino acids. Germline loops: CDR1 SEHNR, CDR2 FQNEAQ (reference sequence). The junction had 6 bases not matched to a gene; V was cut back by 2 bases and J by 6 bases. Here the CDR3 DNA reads TGTGCCAGCAGCTTACAACTAGCGGGGGGCGTGGATACGCAGTATTTT. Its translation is CASSLQLAGGVDTQYF.

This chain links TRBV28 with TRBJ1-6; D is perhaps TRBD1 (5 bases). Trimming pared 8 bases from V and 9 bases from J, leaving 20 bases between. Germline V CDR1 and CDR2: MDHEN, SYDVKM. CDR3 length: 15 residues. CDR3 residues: CASGGGAAKGSPLHF. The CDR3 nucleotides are TGTGCCAGCGGTGGTGGGGCAGCCAAGGGTTCACCCCTCCACTTT.

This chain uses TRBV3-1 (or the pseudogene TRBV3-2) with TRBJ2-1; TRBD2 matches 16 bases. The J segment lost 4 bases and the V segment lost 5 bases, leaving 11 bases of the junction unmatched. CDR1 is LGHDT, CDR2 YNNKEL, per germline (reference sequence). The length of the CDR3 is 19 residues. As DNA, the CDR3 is TGTGCCAGCAGCTCGCCGGGACTAGCGGGGGGGCCGGTGTACAATGAGCAGTTCTTC. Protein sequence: CASSSPGLAGGPVYNEQFF.

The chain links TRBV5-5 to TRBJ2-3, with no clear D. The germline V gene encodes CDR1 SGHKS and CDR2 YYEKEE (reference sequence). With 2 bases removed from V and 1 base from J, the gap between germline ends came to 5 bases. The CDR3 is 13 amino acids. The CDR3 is CASSLTRTDTQYF. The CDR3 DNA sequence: TGTGCCAGCAGCTTAACTCGCACAGATACGCAGTATTTT.

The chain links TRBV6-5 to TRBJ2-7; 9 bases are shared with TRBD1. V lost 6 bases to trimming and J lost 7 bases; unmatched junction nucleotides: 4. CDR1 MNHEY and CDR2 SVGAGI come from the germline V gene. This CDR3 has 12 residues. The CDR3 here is CASSRTGEEQYF. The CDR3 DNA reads TGTGCCAGCAGCCGGACAGGGGAAGAGCAGTACTTC.